This TCR beta chain was recorded in a study of response to subunit inactivated influenza vaccine. Whole-study findings and limits: The authors suggested that every seasonal influenza vaccination recruits few new T cells.

This clonotype appeared a few times. Its antigen is not identified. From the RT-PCR reads, TCRdb called clonotypes with MiXCR, one entry per CDR3 protein. Of 450,000 to 600,000 distinct CDR3 sequences listed, approximately 6.9% are singletons. The germline V gene has CDR1 MNHEY and CDR2 SMNVEV (reference sequence). V lost 5 bases to trimming and J lost 5 bases, with 24 bases between them. The CDR3 has 17 residues. The rearrangement links TRBV27 to TRBJ2-5; D is perhaps TRBD1 or TRBD2 (6 bases each). Sequences were derived from PBMCs from blood, sampled roughly 24 months after vaccination. This receptor was taken from a man aged 45 to 70 who received an inactivated influenza vaccine. CDR3 residues: CASSRFSGLTRGETQYF. CDR3 DNA sequence: TGTGCCAGCAGTCGGTTCAGCGGGCTCACTAGGGGGGAGACCCAGTACTTC.